The rows below give T cell receptor beta chains drawn from one sample of a study of blood T cell repertoires in COVID-19. Profiling relied on immunoSEQ multiplex PCR, and the TCRdb table lists in-frame clones only, not all of them. This table has fewer than 250,000 clones, under 90% appearing once. The sequencing input was PBMCs or T cells enriched from blood (not recorded which). These receptors were obtained from a man aged 55 to 70 who had recovered from COVID-19. Both conserved end residues are part of each CDR3. The order of the fields is D gene, J gene, clone size, V gene, CDR3 protein, CDR3 DNA. The D gene is left open where the match is weak. Not every row has a clone size; where given, it reads once, few, many or a size class.

d_call: NA
j_call: TRBJ2-7
clone_size: NA
v_call: TRBV7-2
cdr3_aa: CASSLSPGPYEQYF
cdr3_nt: TGTGCCAGCAGCTTAAGCCCTGGGCCCTACGAGCAGTACTTC

d_call: NA
j_call: TRBJ1-1
clone_size: few
v_call: TRBV7-9
cdr3_aa: CASSQMRQVNTEAFF
cdr3_nt: TGTGCCAGCAGCCAGATGCGACAGGTAAACACTGAAGCTTTCTTT

d_call: NA
j_call: TRBJ1-4
clone_size: NA
v_call: TRBV19
cdr3_aa: CASSFNGGLDEKLFF
cdr3_nt: TGTGCCAGTAGCTTCAATGGGGGGTTGGATGAAAAACTGTTTTTT

d_call: NA
j_call: TRBJ1-2
clone_size: NA
v_call: TRBV24-1
cdr3_aa: CATWGPKRGYTF
cdr3_nt: TGTGCCACGTGGGGCCCAAAGAGAGGCTACACCTTC

d_call: NA
j_call: TRBJ1-2
clone_size: NA
v_call: TRBV5-5
cdr3_aa: CASSLESGGGYTF
cdr3_nt: TGTGCCAGCAGCTTGGAATCCGGCGGGGGCTACACCTTC

d_call: TRBD2
j_call: TRBJ2-5
clone_size: NA
v_call: TRBV6-5
cdr3_aa: CASTLRDYPKTQYF
cdr3_nt: TGTGCCAGCACACTCCGGGACTACCCCAAGACCCAGTACTTC

d_call: NA
j_call: TRBJ1-1
clone_size: NA
v_call: TRBV29-1
cdr3_aa: CSVGDRTEAFF
cdr3_nt: TGCAGCGTTGGTGACAGAACTGAAGCTTTCTTT

d_call: NA
j_call: TRBJ2-3
clone_size: NA
v_call: TRBV6-2/TRBV6-3
cdr3_aa: CASSVVDTQYF
cdr3_nt: TGTGCCAGCAGTGTCGTAGATACGCAGTATTTT

d_call: TRBD2
j_call: TRBJ2-7
clone_size: once
v_call: TRBV5-1
cdr3_aa: CASSLLGGGNYEQYF
cdr3_nt: TGCGCCAGCAGCTTGCTCGGGGGGGGGAACTACGAGCAGTACTTC

d_call: TRBD2
j_call: TRBJ2-3
clone_size: few
v_call: TRBV7-9
cdr3_aa: CASSFTSGQYTQYF
cdr3_nt: TGTGCCAGCAGCTTTACTAGCGGGCAGTATACGCAGTATTTT

d_call: TRBD2
j_call: TRBJ2-2
clone_size: NA
v_call: TRBV11-2
cdr3_aa: CASSYRTSGGSNTGELFF
cdr3_nt: TGTGCCAGCAGCTATCGGACTAGCGGGGGGTCCAACACCGGGGAGCTGTTTTTT

d_call: TRBD1
j_call: TRBJ1-2
clone_size: once
v_call: TRBV6-1
cdr3_aa: CASSGAGQGWKDGYTF
cdr3_nt: TGTGCCAGCAGTGGAGCAGGACAGGGATGGAAGGATGGCTACACCTTC

d_call: TRBD2
j_call: TRBJ2-3
clone_size: NA
v_call: TRBV11-2
cdr3_aa: CASSLGTSGDTQYF
cdr3_nt: TGTGCCAGCAGCTTAGGGACTAGCGGAGATACGCAGTATTTT

d_call: TRBD1
j_call: TRBJ1-2
clone_size: many
v_call: TRBV29-1
cdr3_aa: CSVEVQGKGYGYTF
cdr3_nt: TGCAGCGTTGAAGTACAGGGGAAGGGCTATGGCTACACCTTC

d_call: NA
j_call: TRBJ2-2
clone_size: NA
v_call: TRBV19
cdr3_aa: CASSRGVGTGELFF
cdr3_nt: TGTGCCAGTAGTAGGGGGGTTGGTACCGGGGAGCTGTTTTTT

d_call: NA
j_call: TRBJ1-1
clone_size: NA
v_call: TRBV14
cdr3_aa: CASECLLNTEAFF
cdr3_nt: TGTGCCAGCGAGTGCCTTTTGAACACTGAAGCTTTCTTT

d_call: NA
j_call: TRBJ1-5
clone_size: NA
v_call: TRBV9
cdr3_aa: CASSVGSVNQPQHF
cdr3_nt: TGTGCCAGCAGCGTAGGGTCAGTCAATCAGCCCCAGCATTTT

d_call: NA
j_call: TRBJ2-2
clone_size: NA
v_call: TRBV19
cdr3_aa: CASSSGQNTGELFF
cdr3_nt: TGTGCCAGTAGCTCCGGACAGAACACCGGGGAGCTGTTTTTT

d_call: NA
j_call: TRBJ1-2
clone_size: once
v_call: TRBV18
cdr3_aa: CASSPQLGPENYGYTF
cdr3_nt: TGTGCCAGCTCACCCCAGCTGGGGCCGGAGAACTATGGCTACACCTTC

d_call: NA
j_call: TRBJ2-3
clone_size: NA
v_call: TRBV11-1
cdr3_aa: CASTPKGRADTQYF
cdr3_nt: TGTGCCAGCACCCCTAAGGGGCGAGCAGATACGCAGTATTTT

d_call: NA
j_call: TRBJ2-3
clone_size: once
v_call: TRBV10-3
cdr3_aa: CAISEKGRDTQYF
cdr3_nt: TGTGCCATCAGTGAGAAGGGGCGCGATACGCAGTATTTT

d_call: TRBD1
j_call: TRBJ2-7
clone_size: few
v_call: TRBV5-8
cdr3_aa: CASQNRGGYEQYF
cdr3_nt: TGTGCCAGTCAAAACAGGGGCGGTTACGAGCAGTACTTC